This T cell receptor (beta chain) emerged from a study of radiotherapy plus CTLA-4 blockade in lung cancer. General study findings and limits: TCR clones from tumors expanded in blood after radiotherapy plus ipilimumab.

Assay: immunoSEQ multiplex PCR; the TCRdb copy retains only in-frame clones and omits some. There are more than 25,000 clones in the sample; 75% to 85% occur only once, and 16% lies in the top ten. Regarding this clone: Antigen unknown.

Focal radiation and CTLA-4 blockade (ipilimumab) were tested in chemo-refractory metastatic non-small-cell lung cancer patients. The CDR3 is 17 amino acids. CDR1 and CDR2 (germline): PRHDT, FYEKMQ (reference sequence). The ends were cut back, 3 bases at V and 6 bases at J, with 23 bases in the middle. The genes are TRBV13 and TRBJ1-1, with TRBD1 as a possible D gene (5 bases). The TCR was taken from a human donor with non-small cell lung cancer that progressed on radiotherapy plus ipilimumab. The sequencing here drew on peripheral blood, taken from a patient treated with radiotherapy plus ipilimumab. The CDR3: CASSFYGAPKAAAEAFF. CDR3 sequence (DNA): TGTGCCAGCAGCTTTTACGGGGCCCCAAAGGCCGCGGCTGAAGCTTTCTTT.